One and the same sample provided the 24 T cell receptor beta chains below, sequenced in a study of blood T cell repertoires in COVID-19. The data were produced by immunoSEQ multiplex PCR, yet TCRdb's version contains in-frame clones alone and is incomplete. The sample includes about 140,000 clones, more than 65% of them seen just once. The sequenced sample was peripheral blood. Source of these receptors: a woman aged 60-70 years with acute or convalescent COVID-19.

The rearrangement joins TRBV28 to TRBJ2-7; 9 positions agree with TRBD2. The CDR3 length is 15 residues. Germline loops: CDR1 MDHEN, CDR2 SYDVKM. Trimming cost V 5 bases and J 3 bases; bases outside gene matches: 8. This CDR3 is CASSPPVAGDYEQYF. DNA of the CDR3: TGTGCCAGCAGTCCCCCTGTAGCGGGAGACTACGAGCAGTACTTC. The full variable domain, rest sourced from reference TRBV28 and TRBJ2-7, is DVKVTQSSRYLVKRTGEKVFLECVQDMDHENMFWYRQDPGLGLRLIYFSYDVKMKEKGDIPEGYSVSREKKERFSLILESASTNQTSMYLCASSPPVAGDYEQYFGPGTRLTVT.

CDR3 nucleotides: TGTGCCAGCAGCGCCACGCAGGGGAGCGAGCAGTACTTC. This codes for CASSATQGSEQYF. The chain combines TRBV5-6 with TRBJ2-7, with D maybe TRBD1 (6 bases). The CDR3 sequence is 13 residues long. CDR1 and CDR2 (germline): SGHDT, YYEEEE. The ends were cut back, 4 bases at V and 6 bases at J, with 14 bases in the middle.

The chain combines TRBV24-1 with TRBJ2-5; no reliable D call. CDR3 length equals 15 residues. V was cut by 3 bases and J by 5 bases, with 15 bases left in between. Germline-derived CDR1 and CDR2 are KGHDR and SFDVKD. The DNA of the CDR3 is TGTGCCACCAGTGATCAAGCCCAAGCGAAGGAGACCCAGTACTTC. Encoded protein: CATSDQAQAKETQYF.

This clone appeared a single time. The chain is built from TRBV28 and TRBJ2-2; TRBD2 is a possible D gene (6 bases). The V gene's germline CDR1 is MDHEN and CDR2 SYDVKM. This CDR3 has 15 amino acids. V was clipped by 3 bases and J by 6 bases, with 14 bases between them. CDR3 DNA sequence: TGTGCCAGCAGTTTCCACCGCGGGACCCCCGGGGAGCTGTTTTTT. Residues: CASSFHRGTPGELFF.

The V call is TRBV28, the J call TRBJ1-2; the D gene is possibly TRBD1 (5 bases). Trimming pared 8 bases from V and 6 bases from J, leaving 13 bases between. The CDR3 has 12 residues. Germline assignment: CDR1 MDHEN and CDR2 SYDVKM. The CDR3 is CASGGGVNGYTF. The CDR3 nucleotides read TGTGCCAGCGGGGGGGGAGTTAATGGCTACACCTTC.

The J gene is TRBJ2-7, the V gene TRBV10-3, with TRBD2 matching over 13 bases. From germline, CDR1 is ENHRY and CDR2 SYGVKD. The CDR3 runs to 16 residues. The V segment lost 4 bases and the J segment 5 bases; nucleotides outside the gene matches: 8. CDR3: CAISVGTSGTKHEQYF. The CDR3 DNA follows: TGTGCCATCAGTGTGGGGACTAGCGGGACAAAGCACGAGCAGTACTTC.

This chain connects TRBV19 to TRBJ2-3; 7 positions agree with TRBD1. Germline V gives CDR1 LNHDA, CDR2 SQIVND (reference sequence). After removal of 7 bases from V and 1 base from J, the junction contained 8 bases not matched to a gene. The CDR3 is 15 residues long. CDR3 in amino acids: CASTSTGERTDTQYF. The CDR3 DNA reads as TGTGCCAGTACCTCAACAGGGGAGCGCACAGATACGCAGTATTTT.

The chain couples TRBV11-3 to TRBJ2-3, with TRBD1 matching 9 bases. Germline trimming cut 3 bases from V and 3 bases from J; bases unmatched to any gene: 16. The CDR3 length is 19 residues. Germline-derived CDR1 and CDR2 are SGHNT and YENEEA. CDR3 DNA sequence: TGTGCCAGCAGCTTCCAGGGCCCGGGACAGGGTTGGAGGACAGATACGCAGTATTTT. It is translated as CASSFQGPGQGWRTDTQYF.

About this clone itself: Other DNA variants within this sample encode the same CDR3. The chain employs TRBV9 and TRBJ1-2, with a tentative D call TRBD1 (5 bases). CDR3 length: 14 amino acids. CDR1 SGDLS and CDR2 YYNGEE come from the germline V gene. The V and J ends lost 0 bases and 4 bases respectively, with 10 bases between them. The CDR3 protein is CASSVGDRSYGYTF. The DNA for the CDR3 is TGTGCCAGCAGCGTAGGCGACAGAAGCTATGGCTACACCTTC.

The chain joins TRBV5-4 to TRBJ2-7, with D possibly TRBD2 on 6 matching bases. Germline V gives CDR1 SGHNT, CDR2 YYREEE (reference sequence). Trimming removed 2 bases at V and 2 bases at J, with 11 bases between. The CDR3 is 14 residues long. The CDR3 reads CASSFQRAPYEQYF. CDR3 DNA sequence: TGTGCCAGCAGCTTCCAGCGGGCCCCCTACGAGCAGTACTTC.

The chain combines TRBV7-8 with TRBJ1-2; 10 nucleotides line up with TRBD1. Germline lookup yields CDR1 SGHVS and CDR2 FQNEAQ. The CDR3 has 16 amino acids. Trimming at V came to 5 bases and at J to 8 bases, leaving 14 bases not matched to a gene. The CDR3 bases are TGTGCCAGCAGCCGCCGCGCTGGACAGGGGGGAATAGGCTACACCTTC. Encoded protein: CASSRRAGQGGIGYTF.

The V call is TRBV5-1, the J call TRBJ1-2; possible D gene TRBD1, 5 bases. Germline CDR1 SGHRS, CDR2 YFSETQ. The CDR3 loop spans 12 amino acids. V lost 0 bases, J lost 7 bases, and 7 bases lay in between. The CDR3 DNA is TGCGCCAGCAGCTTGGACAGGTCTGGCTACACCTTC. Translating gives CASSLDRSGYTF.

The chain combines TRBV7-9 with TRBJ2-7, with D maybe TRBD2 (6 bases). Trimming took 5 bases from V and 1 from J, leaving 18 bases between them. Germline-derived CDR1 and CDR2 are SEHNR and FQNEAQ (reference sequence). This CDR3 comprises 16 residues. The CDR3 loop is CASSPGVWAPSYEQYF. In nucleotides, the CDR3 is TGTGCCAGCAGCCCGGGGGTATGGGCGCCATCCTACGAGCAGTACTTC.

V and J are TRBV11-2 and TRBJ2-3; TRBD2 is a possible D gene (5 bases). The CDR3 totals 15 residues. The V end lost 4 bases, the J end lost 2 bases, and 13 bases lay between the germline ends. Germline lookup yields CDR1 SGHAT and CDR2 FQNNGV. This chain's CDR3 is CASSSPDYHTDTQYF. In DNA, the CDR3 is TGTGCCAGCAGCTCCCCTGACTACCACACAGATACGCAGTATTTT.

The V call is TRBV16, the J call TRBJ2-5; 8 nucleotides line up with TRBD1. The CDR3 runs to 15 residues. Germline assignment: CDR1 KGHSY and CDR2 FQNENV. Losses at the gene ends were 5 bases for V and 5 bases for J; bases not matched to a gene: 10. The CDR3 DNA reads TGTGCCAGCAGCAAGGTCAGGGGGCCGGTCGAGACCCAGTACTTC. This codes for CASSKVRGPVETQYF.

V usage is TRBV3-1 (or the pseudogene TRBV3-2) and J usage is TRBJ2-1, with 16 nucleotides matching TRBD2. Germline assignment: CDR1 LGHDT and CDR2 YNNKEL (reference sequence). The CDR3 loop spans 18 amino acids. Germline trimming cut 2 bases from V and 7 bases from J; bases unmatched to any gene: 8. Here the CDR3 reads CASSQPGLAGGRGNEQFF. CDR3 DNA sequence: TGTGCCAGCAGCCAACCGGGACTAGCGGGAGGGCGTGGGAATGAGCAGTTCTTC.

Notes on this clone: At one of its ends the junction is not consistent with the germline gene, which may arise from a read error. The gene calls are TRBV7-8 and TRBJ1-2, with D uncertain. Germline CDR1 SGHVS, CDR2 FQNEAQ. This CDR3 comprises 14 residues. CDR3 protein: CASSLDPGPIRRIF. The CDR3 coding sequence is TGTGCCAGCAGCTTAGATCCAGGACCCATCAGGAGGATCTTC. The entire variable domain, with the rest obtained from reference TRBV7-8 and TRBJ1-2, is as follows: GAGVSQSPRYKVAKRGQDVALRCDPISGHVSLFWYQQALGQGPEFLTYFQNEAQLDKSGLPSDRFFAERPEGSVSTLKIQRTQQEDSAVYLCASSLDPGPIRRIFGSGTRLTVV.

The chain combines TRBV11-3 with TRBJ2-1; perhaps TRBD1 as D (5 bases). CDR3 size: 15 residues. Germline-derived CDR1 and CDR2 are SGHNT and YENEEA. V shed 2 bases and J shed 3 bases, with 11 bases lying between them. CDR3 region: CASSLRGADYNEQFF. The CDR3 region has the DNA TGTGCCAGCAGCTTAAGGGGCGCGGACTACAATGAGCAGTTCTTC.

V usage is TRBV28 and J usage is TRBJ2-7, with D perhaps matching TRBD2 (5 bases). Trimming left V 1 base short and J 3 bases short, with 16 bases between. From germline, CDR1 is MDHEN and CDR2 SYDVKM. The CDR3 is 16 amino acids. The chain's CDR3 is CASSLYRGNKGYEQYF. In nucleotides, the CDR3 is TGTGCCAGCAGTTTATACCGGGGTAATAAAGGCTACGAGCAGTACTTC.

V usage is TRBV28 and J usage is TRBJ2-3; 9 bases agree with TRBD2. The CDR3 totals 15 residues. Germline CDR1 reads MDHEN; CDR2 reads SYDVKM. After removal of 7 bases from V and 5 bases from J, the junction contained 10 bases not matched to a gene. This CDR3 is CASITTSGSVDTQYF. In nucleotides, the CDR3 is TGTGCCAGCATTACCACTAGCGGGTCGGTAGATACGCAGTATTTT.

The CDR3, as DNA: TGTGCCAGCAGCCCTAAGGAGGGGAGATGGGGTATCACAGATACGCAGTATTTT. Residues: CASSPKEGRWGITDTQYF. The chain has TRBV11-2 and TRBJ2-3; possible D gene TRBD2, 6 bases. The CDR3 is 18 residues long. Trimming removed 5 bases from V and 2 bases from J, with 23 bases in between. Looked up from germline, CDR1 is SGHAT and CDR2 is FQNNGV.

This chain uses TRBV5-5 with TRBJ2-7; 13 nucleotides match TRBD2. V lost 10 bases to trimming and J lost 5 bases; unmatched junction nucleotides: 6. Germline V gene data show CDR1 as SGHKS and CDR2 as YYEKEE (reference sequence). The CDR3 totals 13 residues. This chain's CDR3 is CACRLAGGNEQYF. DNA for the CDR3: TGTGCCTGCCGACTAGCGGGAGGCAACGAGCAGTACTTC. The whole variable domain, filled in from reference TRBV5-5 and TRBJ2-7, reads DAGVTQSPTHLIKTRGQQVTLRCSPISGHKSVSWYQQVLGQGPQFIFQYYEKEERGRGNFPDRFSARQFPNYSSELNVNALLLGDSALYLCACRLAGGNEQYFGPGTRLTVT.

The V and J genes are TRBV19 and TRBJ2-1, with 9 bases identical to TRBD2. Germline V gene data show CDR1 as LNHDA and CDR2 as SQIVND (reference sequence). V shed 6 bases, J shed 9 bases, and the junction held 6 bases outside the gene matches. CDR3 length: 13 amino acids. In nucleotides, the CDR3 is TGTGCCAGTAGCCTTAGCGGGAGAGGTGAGCAGTTCTTC. It codes for CASSLSGRGEQFF.

The chain recombines TRBV5-5 with TRBJ1-1; tentative D call: TRBD1 (5 bases). The CDR3 length is 15 residues. The germline V and J ends were trimmed by 1 base and 6 bases, with 16 bases remaining between them. Germline V lookup: CDR1 SGHKS, CDR2 YYEKEE (reference sequence). In DNA, the CDR3 is TGTGCCAGCAGCTTGTTAGTGACAGAGGTGGCTGAAGCTTTCTTT. This translates into CASSLLVTEVAEAFF.